These T cell receptor beta chains were read from a single sample in a study of CXCR3-negative and CXCR3-positive naive CD8 T cells. TCRdb reanalyzed the 5' RACE reads, giving one entry per CDR3 protein sequence and no DNA. The sample data list around 84,000 distinct CDR3 sequences. What was sequenced was naive CXCR3+ CD8+ T cells from blood. Receptors were obtained from a human donor in good health. Some clones in this sample may be carry-over from other donors' samples. CDR3s include the opening cysteine and the closing phenylalanine or tryptophan.

j_gene | v_gene | CDR3aa
TRBJ2-1 | TRBV24-1 | CATSELEGSWNEQFF
TRBJ2-7 | TRBV5-1 | CASSWDSGEIYEQYF
TRBJ2-7 | TRBV7-6 | CASSLEADLLEQYF
TRBJ2-7 | TRBV7-9 | CATGQGYEQYF
TRBJ1-1 | TRBV20-1 | CSAREVNFAEAFF
TRBJ2-2 | TRBV29-1 | CSVTGTTGELFF
TRBJ1-6 | TRBV28 | CASTIYGTGDRSYNSPLHF
TRBJ2-7 | TRBV5-6 | CASSLGAGSVYEQYF
TRBJ2-7 | TRBV7-9 | CASSKETGRFQEQYF
TRBJ1-1 | TRBV28 | CASSLRAGGLFYTEAFF
TRBJ2-1 | TRBV12-3/TRBV12-4 | CASSTSGISEQFF
TRBJ2-1 | TRBV29-1 | CSVELRFSYNEQFF
TRBJ2-5 | TRBV25-1 | CASSEEGQVETQYF
TRBJ2-2 | TRBV7-9 | CASSSQGETGELFF
TRBJ2-1 | TRBV19 | CASSVDRVNIGQFF
TRBJ1-3 | TRBV4-3 | CASSQASFGNTIYF
TRBJ2-1 | TRBV6-2/TRBV6-3 | CASSPGRFYNEQFF
TRBJ2-1 | TRBV7-9 | CASSPPSGGAVNEQFF
TRBJ2-5 | TRBV2 | CASSVRGRQETQYF
TRBJ2-7 | TRBV28 | CASNPQGASYEQYF
TRBJ1-5 | TRBV21-1 | CASLTDTDQPQHF
TRBJ2-7 | TRBV20-1 | CSDRDAGGLGQYF
TRBJ2-1 | TRBV4-2 | CASSHPRSGGSYNEQFF
TRBJ2-1 | TRBV6-5 | CASSYSKGEQFF
TRBJ2-2 | TRBV12-3/TRBV12-4 | CASQPGKGAWELFF
TRBJ2-1 | TRBV7-9 | CASYAGRRDNEQFF
TRBJ2-1 | TRBV7-6 | CASSPEKLYNEQFF
TRBJ2-1 | TRBV6-6 | CASSETGQAIIEQFF
TRBJ2-7 | TRBV29-1 | CSAYSGGWREQYF
TRBJ1-4 | TRBV20-1 | CSARNKNRATNEKLFF
TRBJ2-5 | TRBV28 | CASRTLGEETQYF
TRBJ2-5 | TRBV29-1 | CSVEDRDRVGETQYF
TRBJ2-1 | TRBV14 | CASSPLSGSYNEQFF
TRBJ1-1 | TRBV19 | CASIGRAGTEAFF
TRBJ2-7 | TRBV4-1 | CASSQAGANEQYF
TRBJ1-1 | TRBV12-3/TRBV12-4 | CASSFGGGAAFF
TRBJ1-1 | TRBV11-3 | CASSLAGEDEAFF
TRBJ2-1 | TRBV7-2 | CASSYPGGYAYNEQFF
TRBJ2-7 | TRBV7-9 | CASSLGTSVIYEQYF
TRBJ2-1 | TRBV6-6 | CASSPALYNEQFF
TRBJ2-7 | TRBV7-8 | CASSPLASSYEQYF
TRBJ1-5 | TRBV19 | CASSIETGAFWPQHF
TRBJ2-5 | TRBV9 | CASSVEGRVQETQYF
TRBJ1-5 | TRBV28 | CASSFPQGVNQPQHF
TRBJ2-5 | TRBV25-1 | CASSEEQETQYF
TRBJ2-7 | TRBV29-1 | CSVSEQGGYEQYF
TRBJ2-1 | TRBV6-2/TRBV6-3 | CASSRLAFDEQFF
TRBJ1-3 | TRBV6-5 | CASSYSSSGNTIYF
TRBJ2-1 | TRBV6-6 | CASSSSGGAFDNEQFF
TRBJ2-7 | TRBV29-1 | CSVEVTPGTNYEQYF
TRBJ2-7 | TRBV6-5 | CASPTKGDYEQYF
TRBJ2-4 | TRBV13 | CASSLWGLAKNIQYF
TRBJ1-5 | TRBV7-6 | CASSSGGNQPQHF
TRBJ1-1 | TRBV7-9 | CASRHRETASTEAFF
TRBJ1-1 | TRBV19 | CASGETGTEAFF